The 5 T cell receptor beta chains below were found in one sample sequenced in a study of shared clonotypes between healthy human individuals. Assay used: immunoSEQ multiplex PCR; TCRdb lists only in-frame clones, some missing. The table has about 510,000 clones, 79% seen once; the top ten hold approximately 12%. The sample consisted of PBMCs. These receptors came from a woman between 35 and 50 years old in good health. Some clones in this sample may be carry-over from other donors' samples.

The chain has TRBV29-1 and TRBJ2-1; D is possibly TRBD2 (6 bases). Germline-derived CDR1 and CDR2 are SQVTM and ANQGSEA. The ends were cut back, 1 base at V and 6 bases at J, with 10 bases in the middle. The CDR3 sequence is 13 residues long. The CDR3 region is CSVEAGAPNEQFF. The DNA of the CDR3 is TGCAGCGTTGAAGCGGGAGCGCCCAATGAGCAGTTCTTC.

V and J are TRBV28 and TRBJ2-7; 8 nucleotides agree with TRBD2. The J segment lost 1 base and the V segment lost 4 bases, leaving 6 bases of the junction unmatched. The CDR3 spans 15 residues. CDR1 and CDR2 (germline): MDHEN, SYDVKM. The chain's CDR3 is CASSSGGLRSYEQYF. CDR3 in DNA: TGTGCCAGCAGTTCGGGGGGGCTAAGGTCCTACGAGCAGTACTTC.

A few counts support this clone. The rearrangement uses TRBV6-5 and TRBJ1-2; maybe TRBD1 (6 bases). The germline V gene has CDR1 MNHEY and CDR2 SVGAGI. Trimming removed 5 bases at V and 0 bases at J, with 13 bases between. The CDR3 totals 15 residues. The CDR3 loop is CASSAYRDPNYGYTF. The DNA of the CDR3 is TGTGCCAGCAGTGCGTACAGGGACCCTAACTATGGCTACACCTTC.

The rearrangement links TRBV18 to TRBJ2-5; no firm D call. The ends were cut back, 1 base at V and 2 bases at J, with 8 bases in the middle. This CDR3 has 14 amino acids. Germline lookup yields CDR1 KGHSH and CDR2 LQKENI. The CDR3 DNA is TGTGCCAGCTCACCACAGGGCCCTCAAGAGACCCAGTACTTC. This gives the protein CASSPQGPQETQYF.

The table lists this clone with many counts. The V and J genes are TRBV28 and TRBJ2-1; D unresolved. CDR3 length: 12 amino acids. The germline V and J ends were trimmed by 5 bases and 11 bases, with 13 bases remaining between them. The germline gives CDR1 MDHEN, CDR2 SYDVKM. The chain's CDR3 is CASSPRAGQQFF. The CDR3 DNA reads TGTGCCAGCAGTCCCCGGGCCGGCCAGCAGTTCTTC.